The 24 T cell receptor beta chains below come from one sample, sequenced in a study of T cells in Graves' hyperthyroidism and ophthalmopathy. Amplification of TCR beta CDR3 regions used RNA as the template. Researchers ran a first-round RT-PCR on the TCR CDR3 using the HTBI primer set. TCRdb used MiXCR to reprocess the multiplex PCR reads, holding one entry per CDR3 protein. The sample includes 300,000 to 500,000 distinct CDR3 sequences, roughly 13% of them seen just once. Sequencing used blood. The receptors were sampled from a man over 45 with Graves' ophthalmopathy.

In the case of this clonotype: This may be a read error: a much more frequent sequence differs by one nucleotide. The chain uses TRBV20-1 and TRBJ1-2, with TRBD1 as a possible D gene (6 bases). Per germline, CDR1 DFQATT and CDR2 SNEGSKA (reference sequence). This CDR3 comprises 15 residues. CDR3 sequence reads: CSVRATGRLNYGYTF. The DNA of the CDR3 is TGCAGTGTTAGAGCCACAGGGCGACTTAACTATGGCTACACCTTC.

This clonotype was observed a handful of times. The J gene is TRBJ2-7, the V gene TRBV29-1; no firm D call. The germline V gene has CDR1 SQVTM and CDR2 ANQGSEA. Trimming took off 7 bases at V and 7 bases at J, with 14 bases between the two ends. The CDR3 runs to 11 residues. CDR3 nucleotides: TGCAGCGCCTTAACACTGGGAGAGCAGTACTTC. Translation gives CSALTLGEQYF.

This clonotype has a handful of counts. V gene TRBV10-3 combines with J gene TRBJ2-2, with D maybe TRBD1 (6 bases). Germline V CDR1 and CDR2: ENHRY, SYGVKD. Between the trimmed V and J ends, which lost 4 bases and 1 base, there was a span of 7 bases. The CDR3 is 14 amino acids. The DNA of the CDR3 is TGTGCCATCAGTGGGGGACAGAACACCGGGGAGCTGTTTTTT. Translated: CAISGGQNTGELFF.

The chain links TRBV7-9 to TRBJ1-3; TRBD1 is a possible D gene (6 bases). Trimming stripped 4 bases from V and 0 bases from J, with 10 bases between. This CDR3 has 15 residues. Looked up from germline, CDR1 is SEHNR and CDR2 is FQNEAQ (reference sequence). The CDR3 region has the DNA TGTGCCAGCAGCTCGCAGGGGATCTCTGGAAACACCATATATTTT. The encoded protein is CASSSQGISGNTIYF.

This clonotype was observed a single time. The chain employs TRBV6-9 and TRBJ1-1; no firm D call. V lost 3 bases and J 5 bases, leaving 10 bases between the germline ends. Per the germline V gene, CDR1 is MNHGY and CDR2 is SVAAGI. CDR3 size: 13 residues. The CDR3 loop is CASSYGRHTEAFF. CDR3 nucleotide sequence: TGTGCCAGCAGTTACGGCAGGCATACTGAAGCTTTCTTT.

This clonotype was recorded many times. The CDR3, as DNA: TGTGCCACCAGCAGAGAGGGACAGGGAGAGACTGGGGCCAACGTCCTGACTTTC. This gives the protein CATSREGQGETGANVLTF. The chain employs TRBV15 and TRBJ2-6, with TRBD1 matching over 9 bases. Germline loops: CDR1 LNHNV, CDR2 YYDKDF (reference sequence). The ends lost 0 bases at V and 2 bases at J; junction bases unmatched: 5. The CDR3 contains 18 residues.

This chain connects TRBV29-1 to TRBJ2-5, with 12 bases matching TRBD2. J was trimmed by 4 bases and V by 1 base; bases with no gene match: 7. The CDR3 covers 16 residues. CDR1 and CDR2 (germline): SQVTM, ANQGSEA. The CDR3 loop is CSVEGLLAGGGETQYF. For the CDR3, the DNA is TGCAGCGTTGAAGGGCTTCTAGCGGGAGGGGGAGAGACCCAGTACTTC.

The J gene is TRBJ1-2, the V gene TRBV7-9, with 7 bases identical to TRBD1. Germline V gene lookup returns CDR1 SEHNR and CDR2 FQNEAQ (reference sequence). V shed 5 bases, J shed 7 bases, and the junction held 10 bases outside the gene matches. This CDR3 has 14 residues. CDR3 bases: TGTGCCAGCAGCCTGGGGGACAGTTTATTTGGCTACACCTTC. This gives the protein CASSLGDSLFGYTF.

The V call is TRBV27, the J call TRBJ2-7, with TRBD1 as a possible D gene (6 bases). The CDR3 runs 15 residues. CDR1 is MNHEY and CDR2 is SMNVEV in the germline V gene (reference sequence). The ends were cut back, 6 bases at V and 3 bases at J, with 18 bases in the middle. The CDR3 loop reads CASSKTGIPNYEQYF. In nucleotides, the CDR3 is TGTGCCAGCAGCAAAACAGGGATCCCTAACTACGAGCAGTACTTC.

This clonotype was found a few times. The chain uses TRBV10-3 and TRBJ2-3, with D maybe TRBD2 (5 bases). V was shortened by 2 bases and J by 4 bases, with 10 bases between the two germline ends. Germline V CDR1 and CDR2: ENHRY, SYGVKD. CDR3 length equals 14 residues. CDR3 loop: CAISEGLWPDTQYF. The CDR3 DNA reads as TGTGCCATCAGTGAGGGACTCTGGCCAGATACGCAGTATTTT.

The chain uses TRBV28 and TRBJ2-2, with 11 nucleotides matching TRBD2. This CDR3 region has 17 residues. V gave up 7 bases and J gave up 7 bases; unmatched junction bases: 14. Germline CDR1 and CDR2: MDHEN and SYDVKM. CDR3 bases: TGTGCCAGCACCCGGGGAACTAGCGGGAGATTCGGCGGGGAGCTGTTTTTT. It codes for CASTRGTSGRFGGELFF.

This clonotype occurred a few times. A read error is possible here, since a much larger clone lies one base away. The V gene is TRBV11-3, the J gene TRBJ2-7; tentatively, D is TRBD1 (5 bases). The V end lost 5 bases, the J end lost 5 bases, and 13 bases lay between the germline ends. Germline values: CDR1 SGHNT, CDR2 YENEEA. There are 13 residues in the CDR3. The CDR3 sequence is CASSPRQTNEQYF. CDR3 bases: TGTGCCAGCAGCCCGAGACAGACAAACGAGCAGTACTTC.

The CDR3 loop reads CASSGAGTYEQYF. The CDR3 DNA reads TGTGCCAGCAGCGGAGCGGGGACCTACGAGCAGTACTTC. V is TRBV9 and J is TRBJ2-7, with 7 positions matching TRBD2. Germline V gives CDR1 SGDLS, CDR2 YYNGEE. The CDR3 runs 13 residues. Trimming cost V 3 bases and J 2 bases; bases outside gene matches: 2.

This clonotype has a handful of counts. This sequence joins TRBV10-3 and TRBJ1-1; maybe TRBD1 (5 bases). Per the germline V gene, CDR1 is ENHRY and CDR2 is SYGVKD. This CDR3 region has 12 residues. V lost 10 bases and J lost 0, with 9 bases in between. Here the CDR3 DNA reads TGTGCCACGGCGGGGGTGAACACTGAAGCTTTCTTT. Translated: CATAGVNTEAFF.

This clonotype was detected a few times. Its ends do not fully match the called genes, so a read error is possible. This chain joins TRBV7-9 and TRBJ2-3; D is ambiguous. The CDR3 loop spans 14 amino acids. The germline V gene encodes CDR1 SEHNR and CDR2 FQNEAQ (reference sequence). The CDR3, as DNA: TGTGCCAGCAGCTCTCGGAGTTCCACAGATACGCGGTATTTT. Translation: CASSSRSSTDTRYF.

This clonotype was counted at least ten times. The rearrangement uses TRBV9 and TRBJ2-2; D is uncertain. Trimming took 2 bases from V and 4 from J, leaving 0 bases between them. Looked up from germline, CDR1 is SGDLS and CDR2 is YYNGEE. The CDR3 has 11 amino acids. The CDR3 coding sequence is TGTGCCAGCAGCGTCACCGGGGAGCTGTTTTTT. Translating it yields CASSVTGELFF.

The chain has TRBV3-1 and TRBJ2-7; 10 nucleotides align to TRBD1. The CDR3 is made up of 14 amino acids. Per germline, CDR1 LGHDT and CDR2 YNNKEL (reference sequence). The trim removed 3 bases at V and 7 bases at J, leaving 6 bases unmatched. The CDR3, as DNA: TGTGCCAGCAGCCACAGACAGGGGGCTAAGGAGCAGTACTTC. It specifies CASSHRQGAKEQYF.

In this sample, this clonotype turned up a few times. The chain couples TRBV5-1 to TRBJ2-1; 9 nucleotides align to TRBD2. Per germline, CDR1 SGHRS and CDR2 YFSETQ. The CDR3 is 15 residues long. V lost 1 base, J lost 5 bases, and 4 bases stayed unmatched. The CDR3 protein is CASSLLAGSNNEQFF. CDR3 in DNA: TGCGCCAGCAGCTTGCTAGCGGGAAGTAACAATGAGCAGTTCTTC.

The V gene is TRBV12-3 or TRBV12-4, the J gene TRBJ2-1, with a tentative D call TRBD1 (5 bases). Deletions cut 7 bases from V and 4 bases from J, with 8 bases between. The CDR3 contains 12 residues. The chain's CDR3 is CASTQEYNEQFF. CDR3 DNA: TGTGCCAGCACACAGGAATACAATGAGCAGTTCTTC.

This clonotype came up a few times. This chain uses TRBV20-1 with TRBJ2-7; D may correspond to TRBD1 or TRBD2 (5 bases each). The CDR3 totals 15 residues. V lost 0 bases and J 0 bases, leaving 12 bases between the germline ends. Looked up from germline, CDR1 is DFQATT and CDR2 is SNEGSKA (reference sequence). The CDR3 DNA reads as TGCAGTGCTAGAGATCAGGGACGGAACTCCTACGAGCAGTACTTC. Translation gives CSARDQGRNSYEQYF.

The sample holds many counts of this clonotype. The chain joins TRBV7-8 to TRBJ1-5, with no clear D. Trimming removed 6 bases from V and 10 bases from J, with 19 bases in between. CDR1 and CDR2 (germline): SGHVS, FQNEAQ. This CDR3 has 14 amino acids. The CDR3 nucleotides read TGTGCCAGCAGTTTTGTAACGGAGCCTCACCCCCAGCATTTT. Protein product: CASSFVTEPHPQHF.

This clonotype occurred a few times. This chain joins TRBV14 and TRBJ2-7, with D possibly matching TRBD2 (6 bases). Trimming removed 3 bases from V and 3 bases from J, with 12 bases in between. CDR1 is SGHDN and CDR2 is FVKESK in the germline V gene. The CDR3 loop spans 14 amino acids. CDR3 nucleotide sequence: TGTGCCAGCAGCCACTCAGGAGGGTACTACGAGCAGTACTTC. It is translated as CASSHSGGYYEQYF.

J is TRBJ2-3 and V is TRBV19; D remains ambiguous. The CDR3 consists of 15 residues. The V end lost 5 bases, the J end lost 0 bases, and 12 bases lay between the germline ends. The germline CDR1 and CDR2 sequences are LNHDA and SQIVND (reference sequence). The CDR3 DNA reads as TGTGCCAGTAGTTTGTGGAGTGCTAGCACAGATACGCAGTATTTT. Translation gives CASSLWSASTDTQYF.

This chain links TRBV9 with TRBJ1-2; TRBD1 is a possible D gene (5 bases). Germline CDR1 is SGDLS and CDR2 is YYNGEE. V lost 5 bases and J 7 bases, leaving 18 bases between the germline ends. The CDR3 is 14 amino acids. CDR3 bases: TGTGCCAGCAGGAAGGGACTCTTCCCGGGTGGCTACACCTTC. Translated, it gives CASRKGLFPGGYTF.